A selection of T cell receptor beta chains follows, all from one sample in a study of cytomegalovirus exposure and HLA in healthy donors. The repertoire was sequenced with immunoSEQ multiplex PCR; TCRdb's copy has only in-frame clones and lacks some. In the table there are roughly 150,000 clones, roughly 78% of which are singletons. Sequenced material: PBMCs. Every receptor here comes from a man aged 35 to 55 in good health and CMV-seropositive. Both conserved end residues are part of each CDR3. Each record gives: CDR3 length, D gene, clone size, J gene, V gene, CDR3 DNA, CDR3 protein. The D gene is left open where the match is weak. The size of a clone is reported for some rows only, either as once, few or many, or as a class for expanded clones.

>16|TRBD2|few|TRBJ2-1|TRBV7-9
TGTGCCAGCAGCTCACCGACTAGCGGTCTTCCGAATGAGCAGTTCTTC
CASSSPTSGLPNEQFF
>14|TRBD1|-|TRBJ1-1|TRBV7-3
TGTGCCAGCAGCTTAAGGGGGACAGGAGGTGAAGCTTTCTTT
CASSLRGTGGEAFF
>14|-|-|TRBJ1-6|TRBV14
TGTGCCAGCAGCCAAGGGAGAGAGAATTCACCCCTCCACTTT
CASSQGRENSPLHF
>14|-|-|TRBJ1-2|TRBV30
TGTGCCTGGAGTGTACTTGGGAGAAACTATGGCTACACCTTC
CAWSVLGRNYGYTF
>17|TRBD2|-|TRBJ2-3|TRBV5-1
TGCGCCAGCAGCAGGACTAGCGGGACCACTAGCACAGATACGCAGTATTTT
CASSRTSGTTSTDTQYF
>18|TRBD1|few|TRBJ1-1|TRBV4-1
TGCGCCAGCAGCCAAGATCAAGGGACAGGGGGCGCGGACACTGAAGCTTTCTTT
CASSQDQGTGGADTEAFF
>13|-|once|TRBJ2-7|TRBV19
TGTGCCAGTAGGCCGAGGAGCTCCTACGAGCAGTACTTC
CASRPRSSYEQYF
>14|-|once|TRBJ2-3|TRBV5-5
TGTGCCAGCAGCTTGACCCAGGGGACAGATACGCAGTATTTT
CASSLTQGTDTQYF
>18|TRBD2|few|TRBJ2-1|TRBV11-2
TGTGCCAGCAGCGGCCGTAGCGGGAGGGCAACCTCCTACAATGAGCAGTTCTTC
CASSGRSGRATSYNEQFF
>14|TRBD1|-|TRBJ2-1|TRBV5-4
TGTGCCAGCAGCTGGGCCGGGACAGGCATACCGCAGTTCTTC
CASSWAGTGIPQFF
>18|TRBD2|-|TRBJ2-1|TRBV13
TGTGCCAGCAGCTCCCCCCGAGTTAGCGGGAGCTCCTACAATGAGCAGTTCTTC
CASSSPRVSGSSYNEQFF
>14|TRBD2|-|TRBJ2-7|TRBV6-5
TGTGCCAGCAGTTACTCTAGCGGGAGCCTAGAGCAGTACTTC
CASSYSSGSLEQYF
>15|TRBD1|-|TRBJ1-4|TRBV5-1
TGCGCCAGCAGCTTGGTTGGGACAGGGGAAGAAAAACTGTTTTTT
CASSLVGTGEEKLFF
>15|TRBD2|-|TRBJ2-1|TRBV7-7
TGTGCTAGCAGCGACCGACTAGCGGGAGTTAATGAGCAGTTCTTC
CASSDRLAGVNEQFF
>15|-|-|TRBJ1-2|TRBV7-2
TGTGCCAGCAGCTTAGAGGCGGGGTTTTTTGGGGGCTACACCTTC
CASSLEAGFFGGYTF
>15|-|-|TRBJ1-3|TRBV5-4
TGTGCCAGCAGCTTAGGGGCCTACTCCGGAAACACCATATATTTT
CASSLGAYSGNTIYF
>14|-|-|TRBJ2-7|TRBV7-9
TGTGCCAGCAGCTTGGGCGGGCTGACCTACGAGCAGTACTTC
CASSLGGLTYEQYF
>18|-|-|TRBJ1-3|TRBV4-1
TGCGCCAGCAGCCAAGAGTCTCGGGGGGCAAGTCATGGAAACACCATATATTTT
CASSQESRGASHGNTIYF
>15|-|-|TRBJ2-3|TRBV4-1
TGCGCCAGCGGCCGACAGGCCCGCGGCGAAGATACGCAGTATTTT
CASGRQARGEDTQYF
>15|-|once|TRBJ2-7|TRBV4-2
TGTGCCAGCAGCCAAATCCGGGGAAGCTCCTACGAGCAGTACTTC
CASSQIRGSSYEQYF
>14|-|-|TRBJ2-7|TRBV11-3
TGTGCCAGCAGCCCCGAGGCGGGACCCTACGAGCAGTACTTC
CASSPEAGPYEQYF
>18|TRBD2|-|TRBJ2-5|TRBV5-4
TGTGCCAGCAGCAACTTAGTCGCCGGACTAGCGGGAGGAGAGACCCAGTACTTC
CASSNLVAGLAGGETQYF
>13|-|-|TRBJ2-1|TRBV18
TGTGCCAGCTCACAGGTTAGCCTGAGGGAGCAGTTCTTC
CASSQVSLREQFF
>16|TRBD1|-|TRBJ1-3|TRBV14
TGTGCCAGCAGCCGATCGGGACAGCTCTCTGGAAACACCATATATTTT
CASSRSGQLSGNTIYF